The clone carrying this TCR beta chain was counted at least ten times. Its antigen is undetermined. These data come from a study of T cell repertoires in cytomegalovirus infection. Study at large: Public TCR beta signatures marked donors with CMV infection and the matching HLA.

TCRdb itself ran the reads through MiXCR, one entry per CDR3 protein. Seen here are about 330,000 distinct CDR3 sequences, more than 9% observed once, and the top ten hold approximately 4.5%. Findings and limits, study-wide: Identification of carriers of CMV plus the relevant HLA was performed using cumulative public TCR beta family frequency. Within the response measured ex vivo, HLA-C-restricted CMV-specific TCR beta clonotypes were dominant.

V was pared by 6 bases and J by 4 bases, with 18 bases between. Germline CDR1 reads SSHAT; CDR2 reads FNYEAQ (reference sequence). CDR3 length: 15 residues. The specimen sequenced was PBMCs. This TCR derives from a human donor in good health (CMV status not recorded). Some clones in this sample may be carry-over from other donors' samples. The gene calls are TRBV7-7 and TRBJ1-1, with D perhaps TRBD1 (5 bases). The DNA for the CDR3 is TGTGCCAGCAGTCGCGTCGGGGGAAGGGGCACTGAAGCTTTCTTT. Protein sequence: CASSRVGGRGTEAFF.